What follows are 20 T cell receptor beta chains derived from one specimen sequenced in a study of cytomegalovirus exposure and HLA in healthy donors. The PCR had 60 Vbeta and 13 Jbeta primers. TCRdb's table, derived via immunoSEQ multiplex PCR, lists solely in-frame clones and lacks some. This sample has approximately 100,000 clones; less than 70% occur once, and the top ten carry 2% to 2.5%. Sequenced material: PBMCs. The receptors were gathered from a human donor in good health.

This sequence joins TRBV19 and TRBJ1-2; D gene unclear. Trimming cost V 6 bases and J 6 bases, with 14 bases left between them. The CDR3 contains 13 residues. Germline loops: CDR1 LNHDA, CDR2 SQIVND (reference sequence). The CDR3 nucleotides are TGTGCCAGTAGCCGGGATAAGATCGATGGCTACACCTTC. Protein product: CASSRDKIDGYTF.

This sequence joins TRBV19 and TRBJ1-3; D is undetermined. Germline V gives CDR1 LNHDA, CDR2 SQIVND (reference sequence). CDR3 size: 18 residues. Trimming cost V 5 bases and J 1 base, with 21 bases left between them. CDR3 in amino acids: CASSVTSVHPNSGNTIYF. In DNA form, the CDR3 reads TGTGCCAGTAGTGTGACATCCGTGCATCCAAATTCTGGAAACACCATATATTTT.

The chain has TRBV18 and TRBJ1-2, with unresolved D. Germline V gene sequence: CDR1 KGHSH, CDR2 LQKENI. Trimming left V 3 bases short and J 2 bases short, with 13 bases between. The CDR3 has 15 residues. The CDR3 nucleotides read TGTGCCAGCTCACCCCCAGAAGGGAGAAACTATGGCTACACCTTC. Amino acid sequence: CASSPPEGRNYGYTF.

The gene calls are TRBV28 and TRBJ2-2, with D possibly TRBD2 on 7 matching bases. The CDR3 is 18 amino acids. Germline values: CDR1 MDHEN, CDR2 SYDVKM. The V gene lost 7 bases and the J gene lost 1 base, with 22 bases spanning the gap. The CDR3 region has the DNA TGTGCCAGCACCAGAGGCCGGGGGGCAGCTGTGAACACCGGGGAGCTGTTTTTT. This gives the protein CASTRGRGAAVNTGELFF.

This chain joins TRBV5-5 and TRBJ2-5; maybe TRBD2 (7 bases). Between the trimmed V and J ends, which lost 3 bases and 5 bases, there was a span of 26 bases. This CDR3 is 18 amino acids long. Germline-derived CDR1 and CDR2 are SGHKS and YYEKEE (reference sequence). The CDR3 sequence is CASSWGGAVGGVRETQYF. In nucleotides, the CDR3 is TGTGCCAGCAGCTGGGGGGGGGCAGTAGGCGGGGTAAGGGAGACCCAGTACTTC.

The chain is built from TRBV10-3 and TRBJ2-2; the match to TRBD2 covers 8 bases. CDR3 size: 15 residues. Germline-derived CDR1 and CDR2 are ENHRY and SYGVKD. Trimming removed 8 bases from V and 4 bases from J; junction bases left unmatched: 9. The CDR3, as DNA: TGTGCCATCGGGCTAGCGGGTGGTCGCACCGGGGAGCTGTTTTTT. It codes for CAIGLAGGRTGELFF.

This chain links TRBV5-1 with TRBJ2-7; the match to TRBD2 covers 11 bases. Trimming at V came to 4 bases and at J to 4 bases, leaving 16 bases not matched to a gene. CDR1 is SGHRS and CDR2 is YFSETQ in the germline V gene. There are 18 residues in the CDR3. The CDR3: CASSATRGIAGGLYEQYF. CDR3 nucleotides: TGCGCCAGCAGCGCAACGAGGGGGATAGCGGGGGGGCTGTACGAGCAGTACTTC.

This CDR3 reads CASSSPSGENTGELFF. The CDR3 nucleotides are TGTGCCAGCAGCTCCCCTAGCGGGGAAAACACCGGGGAGCTGTTTTTT. The rearrangement uses TRBV5-4 and TRBJ2-2, with TRBD2 matching over 9 bases. V dropped 3 bases and J dropped 2; count of bases not matched to a gene: 5. CDR1 is SGHNT and CDR2 is YYREEE in the germline V gene (reference sequence). The CDR3 is 16 amino acids.

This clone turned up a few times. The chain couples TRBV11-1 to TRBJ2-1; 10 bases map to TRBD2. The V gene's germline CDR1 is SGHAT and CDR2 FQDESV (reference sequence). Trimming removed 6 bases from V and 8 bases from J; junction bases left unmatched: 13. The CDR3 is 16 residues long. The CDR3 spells CASSPKGGTSAYEQFF. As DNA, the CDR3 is TGTGCCAGCAGTCCGAAGGGGGGGACTAGCGCTTATGAGCAGTTCTTC.

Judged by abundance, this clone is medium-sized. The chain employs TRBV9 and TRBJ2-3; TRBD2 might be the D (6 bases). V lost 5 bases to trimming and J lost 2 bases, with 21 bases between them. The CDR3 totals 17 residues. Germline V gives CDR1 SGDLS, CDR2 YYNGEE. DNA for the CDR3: TGTGCCAGCAGTGCGGGGACCTTTCGGGTGGTCACAGATACGCAGTATTTT. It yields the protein CASSAGTFRVVTDTQYF.

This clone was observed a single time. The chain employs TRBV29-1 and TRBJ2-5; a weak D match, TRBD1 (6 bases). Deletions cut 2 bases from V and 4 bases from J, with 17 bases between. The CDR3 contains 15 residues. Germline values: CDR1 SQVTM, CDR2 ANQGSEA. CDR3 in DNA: TGCAGCGTTGAAAGGGGCAGGGGTAAACTAGAGACCCAGTACTTC. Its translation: CSVERGRGKLETQYF.

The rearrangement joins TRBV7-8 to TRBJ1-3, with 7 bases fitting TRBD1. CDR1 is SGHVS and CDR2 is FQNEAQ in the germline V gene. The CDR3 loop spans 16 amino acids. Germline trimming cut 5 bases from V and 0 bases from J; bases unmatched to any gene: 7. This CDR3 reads CASSRDTGASGNTIYF. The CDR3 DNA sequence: TGTGCCAGCAGCCGTGACACAGGGGCCTCTGGAAACACCATATATTTT.

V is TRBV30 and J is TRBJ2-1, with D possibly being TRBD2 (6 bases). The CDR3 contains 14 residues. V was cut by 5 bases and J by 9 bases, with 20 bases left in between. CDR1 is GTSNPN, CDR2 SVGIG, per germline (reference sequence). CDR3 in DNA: TGTGCCTGGGGGGACTCGCCAATAAGGACTGAGCAGTTCTTC. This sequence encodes CAWGDSPIRTEQFF.

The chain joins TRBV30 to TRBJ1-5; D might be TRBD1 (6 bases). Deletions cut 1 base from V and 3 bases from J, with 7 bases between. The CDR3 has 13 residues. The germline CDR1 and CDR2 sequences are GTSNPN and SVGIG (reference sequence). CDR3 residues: CAWSAGANQPQHF. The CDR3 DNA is TGTGCCTGGAGTGCAGGGGCCAATCAGCCCCAGCATTTT.

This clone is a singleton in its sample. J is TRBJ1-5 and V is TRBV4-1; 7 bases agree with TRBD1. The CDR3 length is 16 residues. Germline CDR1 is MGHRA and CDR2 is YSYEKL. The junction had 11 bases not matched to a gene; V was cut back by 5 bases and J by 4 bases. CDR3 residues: CASSEIDRVPNQPQHF. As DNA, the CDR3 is TGCGCCAGCAGCGAAATCGACAGGGTTCCGAATCAGCCCCAGCATTTT.

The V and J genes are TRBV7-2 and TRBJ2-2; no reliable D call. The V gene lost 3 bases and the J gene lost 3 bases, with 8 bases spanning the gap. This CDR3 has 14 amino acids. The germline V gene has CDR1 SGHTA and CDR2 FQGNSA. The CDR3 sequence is CASSFQVDTGELFF. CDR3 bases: TGTGCCAGCAGCTTCCAGGTTGACACCGGGGAGCTGTTTTTT.

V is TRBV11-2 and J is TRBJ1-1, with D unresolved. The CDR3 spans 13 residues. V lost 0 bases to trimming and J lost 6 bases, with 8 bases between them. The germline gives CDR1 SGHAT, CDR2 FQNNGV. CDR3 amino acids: CASSLERVSEAFF. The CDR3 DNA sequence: TGTGCCAGCAGCTTAGAACGAGTATCTGAAGCTTTCTTT. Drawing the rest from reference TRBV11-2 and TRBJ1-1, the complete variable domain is EAGVAQSPRYKIIEKRQSVAFWCNPISGHATLYWYQQILGQGPKLLIQFQNNGVVDDSQLPKDRFSAERLKGVDSTLKIQPAKLEDSAVYLCASSLERVSEAFFGQGTRLTVV.

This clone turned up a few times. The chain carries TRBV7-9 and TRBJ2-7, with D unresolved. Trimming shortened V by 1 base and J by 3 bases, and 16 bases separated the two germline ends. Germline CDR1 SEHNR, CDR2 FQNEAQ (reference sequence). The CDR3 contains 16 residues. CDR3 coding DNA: TGTGCCAGCAGCTTAGGTGGTAGCCAGAAGATCTACGAGCAGTACTTC. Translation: CASSLGGSQKIYEQYF.

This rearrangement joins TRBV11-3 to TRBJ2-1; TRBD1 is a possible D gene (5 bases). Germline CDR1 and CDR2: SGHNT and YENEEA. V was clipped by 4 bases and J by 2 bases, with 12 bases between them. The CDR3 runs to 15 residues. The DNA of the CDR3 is TGTGCCAGCAGCTCCCCCGAAGGGGCCTACAATGAGCAGTTCTTC. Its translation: CASSSPEGAYNEQFF.

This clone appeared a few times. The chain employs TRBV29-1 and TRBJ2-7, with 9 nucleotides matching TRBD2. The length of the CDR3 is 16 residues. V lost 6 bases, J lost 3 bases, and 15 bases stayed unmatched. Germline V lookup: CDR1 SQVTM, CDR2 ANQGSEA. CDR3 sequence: CSVGGGAELIDYEQYF. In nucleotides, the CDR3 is TGCAGCGTAGGCGGGGGGGCTGAATTGATAGACTACGAGCAGTACTTC.